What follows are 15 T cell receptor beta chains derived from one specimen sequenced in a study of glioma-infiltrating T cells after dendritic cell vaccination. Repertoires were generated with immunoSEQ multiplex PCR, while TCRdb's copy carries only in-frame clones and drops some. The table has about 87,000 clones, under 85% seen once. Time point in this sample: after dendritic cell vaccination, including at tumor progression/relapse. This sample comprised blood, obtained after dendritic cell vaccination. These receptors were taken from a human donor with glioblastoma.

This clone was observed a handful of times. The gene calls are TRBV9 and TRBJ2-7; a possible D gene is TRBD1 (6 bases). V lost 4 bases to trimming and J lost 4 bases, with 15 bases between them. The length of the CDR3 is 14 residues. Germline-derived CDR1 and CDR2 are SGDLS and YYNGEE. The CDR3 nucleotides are TGTGCCAGCAGCTCAACGGATAGGGGGTACGAGCAGTACTTC. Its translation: CASSSTDRGYEQYF.

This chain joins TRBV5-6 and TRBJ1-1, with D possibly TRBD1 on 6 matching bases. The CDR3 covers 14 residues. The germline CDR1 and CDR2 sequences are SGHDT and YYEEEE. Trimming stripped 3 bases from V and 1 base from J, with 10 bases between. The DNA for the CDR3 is TGTGCCAGCAGCTACGACAGGCGGAACACTGAAGCTTTCTTT. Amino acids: CASSYDRRNTEAFF.

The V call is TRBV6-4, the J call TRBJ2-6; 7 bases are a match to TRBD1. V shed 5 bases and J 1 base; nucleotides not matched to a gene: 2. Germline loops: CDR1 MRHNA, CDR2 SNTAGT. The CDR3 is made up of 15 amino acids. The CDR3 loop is CASSSQGSGANVLTF. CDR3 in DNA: TGTGCCAGCAGTTCACAGGGGTCTGGGGCCAACGTCCTGACTTTC.

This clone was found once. The CDR3 region has the DNA TGCGCCAGCAGCCAACATACGGGAATAACTAATGAAAAACTGTTTTTT. The encoded protein is CASSQHTGITNEKLFF. The rearrangement joins TRBV4-3 to TRBJ1-4, with D hard to call. Germline V gene lookup returns CDR1 LGHNA and CDR2 YSLEER. This CDR3 contains 16 residues. Trimming removed 2 bases at V and 1 base at J, with 11 bases between.

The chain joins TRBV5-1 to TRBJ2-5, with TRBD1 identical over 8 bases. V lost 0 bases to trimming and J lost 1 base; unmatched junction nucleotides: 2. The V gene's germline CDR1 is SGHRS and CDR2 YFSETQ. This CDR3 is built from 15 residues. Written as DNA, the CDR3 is TGCGCCAGCAGCTTGGAAACAGGGGGCCAAGAGACCCAGTACTTC. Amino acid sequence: CASSLETGGQETQYF.

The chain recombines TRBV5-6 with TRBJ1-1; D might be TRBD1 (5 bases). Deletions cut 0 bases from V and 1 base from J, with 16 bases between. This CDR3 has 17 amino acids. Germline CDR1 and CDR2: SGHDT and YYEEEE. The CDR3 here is CASSLEEAQAWNTEAFF. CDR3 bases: TGTGCCAGCAGCTTGGAAGAAGCACAGGCCTGGAACACTGAAGCTTTCTTT.

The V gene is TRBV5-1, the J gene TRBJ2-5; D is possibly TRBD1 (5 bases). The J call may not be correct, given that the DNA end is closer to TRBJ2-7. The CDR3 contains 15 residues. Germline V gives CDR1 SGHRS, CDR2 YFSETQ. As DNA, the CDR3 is TGCGCCAGCAGCTTGAGGGGTGAGGCAAGTTACGAGCAGTACTTC. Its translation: CASSLRGEASYEQYF.

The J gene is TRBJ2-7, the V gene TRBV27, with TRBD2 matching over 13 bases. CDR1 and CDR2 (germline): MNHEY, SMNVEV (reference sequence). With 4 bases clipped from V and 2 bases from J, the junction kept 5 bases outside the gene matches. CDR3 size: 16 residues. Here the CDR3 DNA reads TGTGCCAGCAGTTCTCCGGGACTAGCGGGGACCTACGAGCAGTACTTC. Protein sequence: CASSSPGLAGTYEQYF.

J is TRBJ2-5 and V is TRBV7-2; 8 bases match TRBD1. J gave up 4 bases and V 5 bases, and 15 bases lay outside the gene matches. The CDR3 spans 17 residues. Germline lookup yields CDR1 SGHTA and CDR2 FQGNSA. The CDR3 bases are TGTGCCAGCAGCCGCGGGAAATCAGGGGGCGGGCGAGAGACCCAGTACTTC. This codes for CASSRGKSGGGRETQYF.

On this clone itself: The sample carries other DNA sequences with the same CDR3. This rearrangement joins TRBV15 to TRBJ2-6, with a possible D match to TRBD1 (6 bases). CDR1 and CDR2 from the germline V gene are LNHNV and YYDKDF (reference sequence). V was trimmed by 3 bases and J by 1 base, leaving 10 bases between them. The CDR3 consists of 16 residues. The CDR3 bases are TGTGCCACCAGCAGGACTACAGGGTCTGGGGCCAACGTCCTGACTTTC. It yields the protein CATSRTTGSGANVLTF. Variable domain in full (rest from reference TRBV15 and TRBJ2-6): DAMVIQNPRYQVTQFGKPVTLSCSQTLNHNVMYWYQQKSSQAPKLLFHYYDKDFNNEADTPDNFQSRRPNTSFCFLDIRSPGLGDTAMYLCATSRTTGSGANVLTFGAGSRLTVL.

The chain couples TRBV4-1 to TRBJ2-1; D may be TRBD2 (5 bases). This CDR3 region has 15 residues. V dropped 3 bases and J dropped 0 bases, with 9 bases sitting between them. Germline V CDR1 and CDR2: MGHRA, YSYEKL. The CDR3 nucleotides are TGCGCCAGCAGCCATCCGGGGAGCTCCTACAATGAGCAGTTCTTC. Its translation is CASSHPGSSYNEQFF.

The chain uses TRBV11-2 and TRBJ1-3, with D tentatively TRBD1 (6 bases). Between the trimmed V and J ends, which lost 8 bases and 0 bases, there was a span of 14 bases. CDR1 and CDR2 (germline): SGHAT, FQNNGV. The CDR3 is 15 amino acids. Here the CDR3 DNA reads TGTGCCAGCTCCGCACAGGGCCTCTCTGGAAACACCATATATTTT. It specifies CASSAQGLSGNTIYF.

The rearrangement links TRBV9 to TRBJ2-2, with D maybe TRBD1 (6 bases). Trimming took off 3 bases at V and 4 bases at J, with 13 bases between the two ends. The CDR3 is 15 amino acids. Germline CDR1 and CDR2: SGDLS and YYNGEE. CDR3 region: CASSAYRDGTGELFF. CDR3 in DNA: TGTGCCAGCAGCGCCTACAGGGATGGCACCGGGGAGCTGTTTTTT.

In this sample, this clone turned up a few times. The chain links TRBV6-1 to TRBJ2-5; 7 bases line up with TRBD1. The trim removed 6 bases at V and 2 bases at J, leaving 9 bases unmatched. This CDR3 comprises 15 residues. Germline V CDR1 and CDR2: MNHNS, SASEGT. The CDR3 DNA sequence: TGTGCCAGCAGCGCTGGACAGGTCAAGCAAGAGACCCAGTACTTC. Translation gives CASSAGQVKQETQYF.

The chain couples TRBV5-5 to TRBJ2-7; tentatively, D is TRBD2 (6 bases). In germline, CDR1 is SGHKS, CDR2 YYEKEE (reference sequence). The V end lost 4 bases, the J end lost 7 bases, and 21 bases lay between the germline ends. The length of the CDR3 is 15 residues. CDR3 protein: CASSGGVGTRSEQYF. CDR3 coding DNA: TGTGCCAGCAGCGGGGGTGTGGGGACTCGATCGGAGCAGTACTTC.